This T cell receptor beta chain is drawn from a study of cytomegalovirus exposure and HLA in healthy donors (dated by TCRdb to about 2017). Notes on the research overall: According to a later analysis, the 110 or so validation repertoires were produced on the same platform as the 666 repertoires of the first cohort. Besides the first cohort of 550 to 750 subjects, a separate validation cohort made up of some 110 different subjects was used. The study aimed to test whether signatures of past pathogen exposure could be identified by cataloging public T cell receptors. To predict cytomegalovirus infection status, the study brought together high-throughput TCR immunosequencing, statistical association of individual TCRs with disease status, and machine learning. Points the paper makes about the study in general: The authors suggested that the approach could potentially be extended to other disease states and immunological phenotypes. Three of the identified cytomegalovirus-associated TCR beta chains were confirmed in vitro to be specific for cytomegalovirus antigens. In the study, around 160 TCR beta chains were listed as associated with cytomegalovirus. Most TCR sequences were observed very rarely across donors, whereas some public TCRs were present in many individuals. Subsequent analysis determined that TCRs grouped into clusters in the first cohort also showed a tendency toward co-occurrence across the 90 to 150 validation repertoires, and approximately 93% of cluster scores exceeded 0. The classifier was reported to diagnose cytomegalovirus status with high specificity and sensitivity in both the original and validation cohorts. All 110 or so repertoires were used to score co-occurrence in the validation cohort in a later analysis, because that analysis had no HLA typing for the cohort.

About this clone: The antigen it binds to is not known. Base qualities are not recorded, but no much larger clone differs from it by a single base.

Separate from the approximately 670-subject first cohort, the validation cohort of roughly 120 subjects was the group to which the donors belonged. The library was obtained by the immunoSEQ multiplex PCR assay. In the source study's methods: A statistical classification framework was developed to diagnose cytomegalovirus status using the catalog of TCR beta chain sequences. As stored in TCRdb, this immuneACCESS dataset retains in-frame rearrangements with V and J assigned. A fraction of the clones does not appear; measured against another copy, unresolved V genes explain less than half of the discrepancy, and the remainder lacks a known reason. That table furnishes V, J and clone size, whereas the DNA furnished D and trimming. The table for this sample lists about 120,000 clones; approximately 92% of them were counted only once. Over 1% of the sample is taken by the ten largest. The CDR3 contains 16 residues, cysteine and phenylalanine counted. The read is trimmed to its CDR3 DNA, 48 bases read in frame from base 1. V drops 4 bases and J drops 8 bases, leaving 18 bases in between. Based on the germline V gene, the CDR1 and CDR2 sequences are KGHSH and LQKENI.

This chain is built from TRBV18 and TRBJ1-6, and the D gene may be TRBD1, 6 bases matching. The sample was PBMCs. This receptor was taken from a woman between 18 and 30 years old in good health and CMV-seronegative. The nucleotide sequence is TGTGCCAGCTCACGGGGGCAGGGTTATTCGGATTCACCCCTCCACTTT. Its translation is CASSRGQGYSDSPLHF.